This TCR beta chain was sequenced in a study of blood T cell repertoires in COVID-19. Study at large: From the United States, Italy and Spain came samples of acute and convalescent COVID-19. T cells, B-cell-depleted T cells, or PBMCs supplied cDNA or gDNA.

Original analysis: Researchers report that nucleated cell counts were estimated from reference gene primer amplification. Using immunoSEQ multiplex PCR, the repertoire was profiled, and TCRdb retains in-frame clones only, with some absent. V and J calls plus clone size are reproduced from that table; the DNA served to infer D and trimming. The sample yields around 150,000 clones, 70% to 85% seen once. What was sequenced was peripheral blood. The receptor comes from a woman between 45 and 65 years old in a cohort sampled during active or convalescent COVID-19.

The CDR3 region has the DNA TGTGCCAGCAGCTATGGCTCAGCGGCTATAACAGATACGCAGTATTTT. Protein product: CASSYGSAAITDTQYF. The V and J genes are TRBV7-9 and TRBJ2-3; D is possibly TRBD2 (5 bases). CDR1 is SEHNR and CDR2 is FQNEAQ in the germline V gene (reference sequence). The CDR3 is 16 residues long. Deletions cut 4 bases from V and 3 bases from J, with 17 bases between.